The sequence of this T cell receptor beta chain was determined in a study of blood T cell repertoires in COVID-19. Study-level information: Samples came from the United States, Italy and Spain, spanning acute and convalescent COVID-19. Nucleic acid was either cDNA or gDNA, and it came from T cells, B-cell-depleted T cells, or PBMCs.

This clone was seen more than once but under ten times. The CDR3 totals 12 residues. Between the trimmed V and J ends, which lost 7 bases and 8 bases, there was a span of 11 bases. Germline lookup yields CDR1 SNHLY and CDR2 FYNNEI. Authors' methods: For nucleated cells, counts were estimated from reference gene primer amplification. The data were produced by immunoSEQ multiplex PCR, yet TCRdb's version contains in-frame clones alone and is incomplete. D and trimming were read from the DNA, whereas the V and J calls and clone size are those reported in that table. The table lists around 200,000 clones, approximately 82% of them singletons, with just over 8.5% in the top ten.

This clonotype was sampled from a man aged 35-49 years with active or convalescent COVID-19. Source material: peripheral blood. This sequence joins TRBV2 and TRBJ1-4; the D is unclear. Here the CDR3 reads CASTRSGEKLFF. As DNA, the CDR3 is TGTGCCAGCACTAGGAGTGGCGAAAAACTGTTTTTT.